These 17 T cell receptor beta chains originate from one sample sequenced in a study of CD8 T cells in ankylosing spondylitis. MiXCR was run by TCRdb on the 5' RACE reads, yielding one entry per CDR3 protein. The data show 200,000 or so distinct CDR3 sequences, roughly 18% seen once. Specimen: blood, either unsorted or a sorted T cell fraction (not recorded which). These receptor sequences come from a male donor between 5 and 35 years old with ankylosing spondylitis or in good health (not recorded which).

This clonotype was recorded many times. This chain connects TRBV20-1 to TRBJ2-1; 12 bases line up with TRBD2. Germline V CDR1 and CDR2: DFQATT, SNEGSKA (reference sequence). J gave up 0 bases and V 3 bases, and 12 bases lay outside the gene matches. The CDR3 has 19 amino acids. In DNA form, the CDR3 reads TGCAGTGCTAGGTTTCTAGCGGGAGGGGACCCTAGCTCCTACAATGAGCAGTTCTTC. Its translation is CSARFLAGGDPSSYNEQFF.

This clonotype was picked up many times. The chain employs TRBV4-1 and TRBJ1-4, with 7 bases lining up with TRBD1. The CDR3 runs 17 residues. The germline gives CDR1 MGHRA, CDR2 YSYEKL. With V trimmed by 0 bases and J by 4 bases, 8 bases remained unmatched. The CDR3 is CASSQDKGTDYNEKLFF. CDR3 nucleotides: TGCGCCAGCAGCCAAGATAAGGGGACAGATTATAATGAAAAACTGTTTTTT.

This clonotype was recorded at least ten times. J is TRBJ2-1 and V is TRBV11-2; D gene unclear. CDR3 size: 15 residues. Germline V gives CDR1 SGHAT, CDR2 FQNNGV. Trimming stripped 0 bases from V and 6 bases from J, with 12 bases between. DNA for the CDR3: TGTGCCAGCAGCTTAGACAGATATATTGGCAATGAGCAGTTCTTC. Protein sequence: CASSLDRYIGNEQFF.

The sample holds many counts of this clonotype. The rearrangement uses TRBV9 and TRBJ2-7, with unresolved D. The V gene lost 6 bases and the J gene lost 0 bases, with 13 bases spanning the gap. The V gene's germline CDR1 is SGDLS and CDR2 YYNGEE. This CDR3 region has 14 residues. The chain's CDR3 is CASTSGDSSYEQYF. The CDR3 DNA is TGTGCCAGCACCTCGGGCGATAGCTCCTACGAGCAGTACTTC.

This clonotype was counted at least ten times. The rearrangement uses TRBV29-1 and TRBJ2-3; the D gene is possibly TRBD2 (6 bases). The CDR3 totals 16 residues. Germline lookup yields CDR1 SQVTM and CDR2 ANQGSEA. V lost 4 bases, J lost 1 base, and 18 bases lay in between. The CDR3 nucleotides read TGCAGCGTTGCCGGGAGCCCGGCCCGTGGCACAGATACGCAGTATTTT. The encoded protein is CSVAGSPARGTDTQYF.

This clonotype was counted many times. This chain connects TRBV29-1 to TRBJ2-1, with 9 bases lining up with TRBD2. In germline, CDR1 is SQVTM, CDR2 ANQGSEA. Trimming took 3 bases from V and 6 from J; bases not matched to a gene: 3. This CDR3 is 13 amino acids long. For the CDR3, the DNA is TGCAGCGTTGAGCTAGCGGGGACCAATGAGCAGTTCTTC. Translation gives CSVELAGTNEQFF.

This clonotype was seen repeatedly, ten times or more. V gene TRBV2 combines with J gene TRBJ1-2, with D tentatively TRBD1 (6 bases). The germline V and J ends were trimmed by 6 bases and 6 bases, with 14 bases remaining between them. The CDR3 runs 13 residues. CDR1 and CDR2 (germline): SNHLY, FYNNEI. CDR3 sequence reads: CASRETGFDGYTF. DNA for the CDR3: TGTGCCAGCAGGGAAACAGGGTTCGATGGCTACACCTTC.

The sample holds many counts of this clonotype. The rearrangement links TRBV10-3 to TRBJ2-1, with 13 nucleotides matching TRBD2. The CDR3 is 16 residues long. Germline trimming cut 7 bases from V and 3 bases from J; bases unmatched to any gene: 6. CDR1 and CDR2 from the germline V gene are ENHRY and SYGVKD. CDR3 in DNA: TGTGCCATCACCGGGACTAGCGGGACCCACTACAATGAGCAGTTCTTC. Residues: CAITGTSGTHYNEQFF.

The rearrangement joins TRBV6-2 or TRBV6-3 to TRBJ2-1; no definite D call. Trimming stripped 4 bases from V and 7 bases from J, with 11 bases between. Germline V lookup: CDR1 MNHEY, CDR2 SVGEGT. This CDR3 spans 13 amino acids. Written as DNA, the CDR3 is TGTGCCAGCAGTTTCGGAGCCTGGAATGAGCAGTTCTTC. Its translation: CASSFGAWNEQFF.

This clonotype was observed at least ten times. This chain joins TRBV24-1 and TRBJ2-3, with D perhaps assigned TRBD1 or TRBD2 (5 bases each). CDR3 length: 15 residues. V was shortened by 3 bases and J by 2 bases, with 11 bases between the two germline ends. The germline CDR1 and CDR2 sequences are KGHDR and SFDVKD. CDR3 nucleotides: TGTGCCACCAGTGATAGAGGGGACCCCACAGATACGCAGTATTTT. This encodes CATSDRGDPTDTQYF.

The J gene is TRBJ2-4, the V gene TRBV10-3; D remains unclear. The germline V and J ends were trimmed by 6 bases and 0 bases, with 15 bases remaining between them. The CDR3 extends over 16 amino acids. The germline V gene has CDR1 ENHRY and CDR2 SYGVKD. CDR3 in DNA: TGTGCCATCAGCCCGATGGGGATTTTAGCCAAAAACATTCAGTACTTC. Amino acid sequence: CAISPMGILAKNIQYF.

This clonotype was counted many times. This chain uses TRBV7-8 with TRBJ2-2; D may be TRBD2 (7 bases). The CDR3 has 17 amino acids. The V and J ends lost 2 bases and 7 bases respectively, with 20 bases between them. Germline values: CDR1 SGHVS, CDR2 FQNEAQ. The CDR3 DNA sequence: TGTGCCAGCAGCTTACTCTGGGGAGAGGGAGGGGGCGGGGAGCTGTTTTTT. Amino acids: CASSLLWGEGGGGELFF.

At least ten counts were recorded for this clonotype. The chain carries TRBV5-4 and TRBJ2-3, with D hard to call. Trimming left V 4 bases short and J 7 bases short, with 10 bases between. There are 12 residues in the CDR3. The germline CDR1 and CDR2 sequences are SGHNT and YYREEE (reference sequence). CDR3 protein: CASSGSPHTQYF. The DNA for the CDR3 is TGTGCCAGCAGCGGAAGCCCGCATACGCAGTATTTT.

This clonotype was counted ten times or more. This chain joins TRBV29-1 and TRBJ1-6; D gene uncertain. Trimming took 7 bases from V and 4 from J, leaving 11 bases between them. Per germline, CDR1 SQVTM and CDR2 ANQGSEA. This CDR3 is built from 13 residues. The DNA of the CDR3 is TGCAGCGCTACGACCGGTTATAATTCACCCCTCCACTTT. It is translated as CSATTGYNSPLHF.

This clonotype was seen a few times. This chain connects TRBV27 to TRBJ2-1, with TRBD1 identical over 9 bases. CDR3 length: 14 residues. Trimming cost V 4 bases and J 7 bases; bases outside gene matches: 5. CDR1 is MNHEY, CDR2 SMNVEV, per germline (reference sequence). The CDR3 DNA reads as TGTGCCAGCAGTTCGGACAGGGGTGGTAATGAGCAGTTCTTC. This codes for CASSSDRGGNEQFF.

This clonotype was recorded at least ten times. V usage is TRBV29-1 and J usage is TRBJ1-4, with D perhaps TRBD1 (5 bases). Per the germline V gene, CDR1 is SQVTM and CDR2 is ANQGSEA. V lost 5 bases and J 5 bases, leaving 12 bases between the germline ends. The CDR3 totals 13 residues. CDR3: CSVSGRTNEKLFF. CDR3 nucleotide sequence: TGCAGCGTTAGTGGTCGGACAAATGAAAAACTGTTTTTT.

The chain combines TRBV20-1 with TRBJ2-1; 8 bases are shared with TRBD2. Germline V CDR1 and CDR2: DFQATT, SNEGSKA (reference sequence). After removal of 5 bases from V and 6 bases from J, the junction contained 3 bases not matched to a gene. CDR3 size: 12 residues. CDR3 amino acids: CSAATSGNEQFF. The CDR3 coding sequence is TGCAGTGCTGCAACTAGCGGCAATGAGCAGTTCTTC.